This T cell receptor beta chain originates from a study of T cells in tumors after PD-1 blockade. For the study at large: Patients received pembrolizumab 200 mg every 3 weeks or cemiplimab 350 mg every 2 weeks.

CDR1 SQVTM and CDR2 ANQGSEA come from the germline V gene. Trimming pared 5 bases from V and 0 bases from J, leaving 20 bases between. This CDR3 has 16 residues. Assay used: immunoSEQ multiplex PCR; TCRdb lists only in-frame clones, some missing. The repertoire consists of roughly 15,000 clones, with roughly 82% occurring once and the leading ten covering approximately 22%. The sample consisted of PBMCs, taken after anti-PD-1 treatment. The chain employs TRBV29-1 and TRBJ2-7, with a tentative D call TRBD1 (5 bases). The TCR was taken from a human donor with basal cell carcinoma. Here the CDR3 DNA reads TGCAGCGTTAGAGGATCCAGGGCAGATAGCTCCTACGAGCAGTACTTC. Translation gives CSVRGSRADSSYEQYF.